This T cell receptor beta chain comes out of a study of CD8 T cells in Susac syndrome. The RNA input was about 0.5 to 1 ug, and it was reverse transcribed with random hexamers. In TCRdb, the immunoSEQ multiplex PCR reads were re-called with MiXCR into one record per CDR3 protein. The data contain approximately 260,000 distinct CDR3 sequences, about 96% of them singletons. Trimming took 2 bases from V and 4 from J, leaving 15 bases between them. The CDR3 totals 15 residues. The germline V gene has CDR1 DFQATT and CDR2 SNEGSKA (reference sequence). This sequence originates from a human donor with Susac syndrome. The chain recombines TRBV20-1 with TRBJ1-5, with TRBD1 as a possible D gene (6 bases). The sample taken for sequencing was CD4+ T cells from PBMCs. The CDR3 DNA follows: TGCAGTGCTAGACCCTCCGGACAGTTGAATCAGCCCCAGCATTTT. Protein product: CSARPSGQLNQPQHF.